This TCR beta chain stems from a study of blood T cell repertoires in COVID-19 (dated by TCRdb to the early 2020s). Concerning the study at large: The collaborator samples originated in the United States, Italy and Spain and spanned the acute and convalescent phases of COVID-19. The samples were drawn from two sources: the first 160 participants of the ongoing ImmuneRACE study, and 950 to 1,500 subjects contributed by 6 global collaborators. The material from the prospective study consisted of cDNA or gDNA derived from T cells, B-cell-depleted T cells, or PBMCs. The sample metadata nearly always contained a de-identified subject ID, COVID-19 status, age in years and sex. The dataset comprised deeply sampled blood TCRbeta repertoires from subjects exposed to, actively infected with, or recovered from COVID-19. The repertoires were released in a freely available public database meant as a resource for research on the immune response to SARS-CoV-2. Where available, HLA class I and class II types were obtained from metadata supplied by the sample provider rather than from assay-based typing. Results and caveats for the whole study, not just this receptor: The quantity of clinical and demographic metadata differed by source and by participant and was supplied without curation.

A word on this clone: Its cognate antigen has yet to be identified. The input lacks base qualities; no much larger clone sits a single base away.

Participants in the prospective study were enrolled through a virtual design, were aged about 18 to 90 years, and lived in fewer than 30 United States geographic areas. To assign participants to cohorts, the prospective study relied on clinical history that participants themselves reported in a screening survey and a study questionnaire. ImmuneRACE Cohort 3 recovered participants were defined by two consecutive negative NP/OP PCR tests, healthcare professional clearance, or symptom resolution. Each participant in the prospective study had whole blood, serum and a nasopharyngeal or oropharyngeal swab collected by mobile phlebotomists. Participants in the prospective study had the option to provide additional blood draws and questionnaires over an approximately 2-month period. Before DNA extraction, prospective study blood samples were shipped either frozen or at room temperature. The immunoSEQ Assay, a bias-controlled multiplex PCR, was used to amplify TCRbeta CDR3 regions from genomic DNA. In the source study's methods: Within the assay, amplification of reference gene primers was used to estimate how many nucleated cells each sample contained. Sequence reads were collapsed and filtered to measure the absolute abundance of every unique TCRbeta CDR3 rearrangement. For each sample, productive Simpson clonality was calculated by taking the square root of Simpson's diversity index across productive rearrangements. Sourced from immuneACCESS, this table was stored by TCRdb with only in-frame sequences that have V and J called. A share of the clones is absent; for the studies checked, an unresolved V gene accounts for under half, and the remainder has no known explanation. The DNA was the basis for D and trimming; V, J and clone size are from that table. For this sample there are about 320,000 clones; approximately 90% appear just once. The ten largest account for 10% of the sample.

Input material: PBMCs or T cells enriched from blood (not recorded which). This clonotype was obtained from a woman younger than 30 who had recovered from COVID-19.

The sequenced DNA is TGCGCCAGCAGCCAAGCAACGGTCTCTGGAAACACCATATATTTT. This sequence encodes CASSQATVSGNTIYF. Rearrangement joined TRBV4-1 to TRBJ1-3; no confident D gene assignment can be made. V was cut back by 1 base and J by 0 bases, leaving a gap of 7 bases between them. CDR1 and CDR2, looked up from the germline V gene, are MGHRA and YSYEKL. The CDR3 measures 15 amino acids from cysteine to phenylalanine. Only the CDR3 region is kept as DNA, spanning 45 bases read in frame from base 1.